This T cell receptor (beta chain) was found in a study of Ad26.COV2.S vaccination and SARS-CoV-2 variants. About the research overall: Donor joined the COV1001 Ad26.COV2.S trial arm. Doses of Ad26.COV2.S were injected into muscle once or twice, 56 days apart.

With respect to this clone: The antigen is undetermined.

TCRdb's table, derived via immunoSEQ multiplex PCR, lists solely in-frame clones and lacks some. Found here are roughly 300,000 clones, around 88% of them singletons; the top ten hold approximately 12%. Points from the study as a whole: The study found higher spike-specific TCR breadth in vaccine than placebo recipients.

Described treatment: roughly 19 received Ad26.COV2.S at low or high dose, single or two shots; roughly five received placebo; per-sample allocation not given. Following the first vaccine or placebo injection, samples were taken on day 63. Adults aged 18-55 years in Boston included the donor. The CDR3 contains 14 residues. The germline CDR1 and CDR2 sequences are SGHVS and FNYEAQ. Trimming left V 5 bases short and J 5 bases short, with 13 bases between. The chain employs TRBV7-6 and TRBJ2-1; no clear D gene. The source is a person aged 18-65 years who received the Ad26.COV2.S COVID-19 vaccine or a placebo. The specimen was peripheral blood, collected in a trial of Ad26.COV2.S vaccine versus placebo. For the CDR3, the DNA is TGTGCCAGCAGCACCTACCACTTGAACAATGAGCAGTTCTTC. It encodes CASSTYHLNNEQFF.